These 4 T cell receptor beta chains were all obtained from the same sample, sequenced in a study of cytomegalovirus exposure and HLA in healthy donors. Primers included in the PCR were 60 Vbeta and 13 Jbeta primers. Using immunoSEQ multiplex PCR, the repertoire was profiled, and TCRdb retains in-frame clones only, with some absent. The sample spans approximately 140,000 clones; the ten largest clones claim over 2%. The specimen was PBMCs. The receptor set was obtained from a woman aged 18 to 35 in good health and CMV-seronegative.

The V and J genes are TRBV7-2 and TRBJ2-3; maybe TRBD2 (6 bases). V lost 4 bases, J lost 1 base, and 18 bases lay in between. The CDR3 sequence is 17 residues long. Germline CDR1 and CDR2: SGHTA and FQGNSA. This CDR3 reads CASSSPPPGVGTDTQYF. As DNA, the CDR3 is TGTGCCAGCAGCTCCCCTCCTCCGGGAGTAGGCACAGATACGCAGTATTTT.

V and J are TRBV19 and TRBJ2-1; TRBD1 agrees at 11 bases. CDR3 length: 15 amino acids. Germline values: CDR1 LNHDA, CDR2 SQIVND (reference sequence). The J segment lost 4 bases and the V segment lost 6 bases, leaving 5 bases of the junction unmatched. The CDR3 DNA reads as TGTGCCAGTAGGTGGACAGGGGGCCAATACAATGAGCAGTTCTTC. Protein product: CASRWTGGQYNEQFF.

The chain recombines TRBV4-1 with TRBJ2-7; a possible D gene is TRBD2 (5 bases). Deletions cut 1 base from V and 6 bases from J, with 13 bases between. This CDR3 is built from 14 residues. Germline loops: CDR1 MGHRA, CDR2 YSYEKL. CDR3 coding DNA: TGCGCCAGCAGCCAAGTAACTAGTAGGCTCGAGCAGTACTTC. Translated, it gives CASSQVTSRLEQYF.

CDR3 region: CASSSGTGDYGYTF. The DNA of the CDR3 is TGCGCCAGCAGCTCAGGGACAGGTGACTATGGCTACACCTTC. The chain employs TRBV5-1 and TRBJ1-2, with 8 bases that match TRBD1. Germline-derived CDR1 and CDR2 are SGHRS and YFSETQ. The trim removed 3 bases at V and 3 bases at J, leaving 4 bases unmatched. The CDR3 loop spans 14 amino acids. The whole variable domain, remainder taken from reference TRBV5-1 and TRBJ1-2, is KAGVTQTPRYLIKTRGQQVTLSCSPISGHRSVSWYQQTPGQGLQFLFEYFSETQRNKGNFPGRFSGRQFSNSRSEMNVSTLELGDSALYLCASSSGTGDYGYTFGSGTRLTVV.